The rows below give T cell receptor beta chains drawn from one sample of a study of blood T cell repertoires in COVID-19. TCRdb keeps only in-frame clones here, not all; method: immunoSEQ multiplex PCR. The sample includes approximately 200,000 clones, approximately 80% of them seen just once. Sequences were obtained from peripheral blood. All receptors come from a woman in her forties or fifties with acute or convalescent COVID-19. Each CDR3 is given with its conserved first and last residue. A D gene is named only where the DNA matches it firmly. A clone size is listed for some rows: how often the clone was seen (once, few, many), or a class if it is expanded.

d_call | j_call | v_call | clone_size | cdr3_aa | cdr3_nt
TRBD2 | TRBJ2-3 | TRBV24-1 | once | CATSDSAVVRGGTDTQYF | TGTGCCACCAGTGATTCTGCGGTCGTGCGGGGGGGCACAGATACGCAGTATTTT
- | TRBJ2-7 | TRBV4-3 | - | CASSQEIGVAGEQYF | TGCGCCAGCAGCCAAGAAATCGGGGTCGCGGGGGAGCAGTACTTC
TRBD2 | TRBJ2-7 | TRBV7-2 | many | CASSLPVAGGGEQYF | TGTGCCAGCAGCTTACCCGTGGCGGGAGGAGGGGAGCAGTACTTC
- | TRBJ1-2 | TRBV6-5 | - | CASSPREGDGYTF | TGTGCCAGCAGTCCCAGGGAGGGCGATGGCTACACCTTC
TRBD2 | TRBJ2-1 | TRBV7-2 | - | CASSASSAGGGNEQFF | TGTGCCAGCAGCGCCAGTAGCGCGGGAGGAGGCAATGAGCAGTTCTTC
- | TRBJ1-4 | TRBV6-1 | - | CASSEVAGQKLFF | TGTGCCAGCAGTGAAGTCGCAGGTCAAAAACTGTTTTTT
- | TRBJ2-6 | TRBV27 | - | CASSFLGRLSGANVLTF | TGTGCCAGCAGTTTTCTGGGGAGGCTGTCTGGGGCCAACGTCCTGACTTTC
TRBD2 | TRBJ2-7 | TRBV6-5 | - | CASILAGSYEQYF | TGTGCCAGCATACTAGCGGGTTCCTACGAGCAGTACTTC
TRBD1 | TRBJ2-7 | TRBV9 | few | CASSFRTGSPYEQYF | TGTGCCAGCAGCTTCCGGACAGGGTCCCCCTACGAGCAGTACTTC
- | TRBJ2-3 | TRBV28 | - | CASSFPFGDTQYF | TGTGCCAGCAGTTTCCCTTTCGGGGATACGCAGTATTTT
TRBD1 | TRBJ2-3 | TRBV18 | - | CASSRQGAYTDTQYF | TGTGCCAGCTCACGACAGGGGGCCTACACAGATACGCAGTATTTT
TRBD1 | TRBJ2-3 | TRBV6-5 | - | CASRSGQRTDTQYF | TGTGCCAGCAGATCGGGACAGCGAACAGATACGCAGTATTTT
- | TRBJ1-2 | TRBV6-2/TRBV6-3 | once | CASSSLPTATGGYTF | TGTGCCAGCAGTTCGCTCCCGACAGCAACGGGCGGCTACACCTTC
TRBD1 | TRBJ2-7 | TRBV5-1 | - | CASRGQVGYEQYF | TGCGCCAGCCGCGGACAGGTTGGGTACGAGCAGTACTTC
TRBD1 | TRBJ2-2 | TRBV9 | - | CASSRSGQSTGELFF | TGTGCCAGCAGCCGATCGGGACAGAGCACCGGGGAGCTGTTTTTT
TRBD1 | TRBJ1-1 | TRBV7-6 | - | CASSSSPGGLSATEAFF | TGTGCCAGCAGCTCCAGTCCAGGGGGGTTGAGTGCTACTGAAGCTTTCTTT